The T cell receptor beta chain described here comes from a study of cytomegalovirus exposure and HLA in healthy donors. With 60 Vbeta and 13 Jbeta primers, the PCR was carried out. Using immunoSEQ multiplex PCR, the repertoire was profiled, and TCRdb retains in-frame clones only, with some absent. The data contain roughly 150,000 clones, around 9.6% of them singletons. This clone was found a few times. This TCR derives from a male donor in good health and CMV-seronegative. Sequencing was carried out using PBMCs.

CDR3 loop: CASSDIARSSSGNTIYF. Written as DNA, the CDR3 is TGTGCCAGCAGTGATATCGCCAGGTCGAGCTCTGGAAACACCATATATTTT. The chain links TRBV6-1 to TRBJ1-3; D uncertain. CDR1 MNHNS and CDR2 SASEGT come from the germline V gene. The CDR3 totals 17 residues. The V end lost 3 bases, the J end lost 0 bases, and 15 bases lay between the germline ends.